This TCR beta chain stems from a study of regulatory T cells in long-lasting Graves disease. Sample time point: newly diagnosed GD, antithyroid drugs for less than 3 months. The TCR library used RNA extracted from PBMCs. Doctors identified Graves' disease using the American Thyroid Association guidelines. Arm-PCR of CDR3 regions with iRepertoire HTBI primers generated TCR beta libraries. TCRdb passed the multiplex PCR reads through MiXCR, listing each CDR3 protein once. The repertoire has some 200,000 distinct CDR3 sequences, less than 20% of them found once; the top ten carry about 10%. This clonotype came up many times. Antigen: not known. Broader study findings: Comparison showed that persistent patients shared more public clonotypes (roughly 2,500) than new patients (about 970). Persistent Graves' patients showed less TCR diversity than newly diagnosed patients showed.

The CDR3 is made up of 15 amino acids. Trimming took 3 bases from V and 4 from J; bases not matched to a gene: 9. Germline CDR1 reads DFQATT; CDR2 reads SNEGSKA (reference sequence). The same data also contributed to another study, on T cells in Graves' hyperthyroidism and ophthalmopathy. That paper notes: HTBI primers were used for first-round RT-PCR of the TCR CDR3.

This clonotype was obtained from a woman aged 25 to 39 with Graves disease. This chain links TRBV20-1 with TRBJ1-2, with 9 bases fitting TRBD1. The sequenced sample was peripheral blood mononuclear cells (PBMCs), obtained at new diagnosis, from a patient treated with antithyroid drugs. The CDR3 coding sequence is TGCAGTGCTAGGGGAGGGACAGGGTCTGGCTATGGCTACACCTTC. It codes for CSARGGTGSGYGYTF.